These 10 T cell receptor beta chains originate from one sample sequenced in a study of cytomegalovirus exposure and HLA in healthy donors. PCR amplification relied on 60 Vbeta primers (plus 13 Jbeta primers). Assay: immunoSEQ multiplex PCR; the TCRdb copy retains only in-frame clones and omits some. The sample contains about 150,000 clones, about four fifths of which appear only once. Specimen: PBMCs. These receptors were taken from a woman in her forties in good health and CMV-seropositive.

The chain links TRBV9 to TRBJ2-7; D gene unclear. V was trimmed by 0 bases and J by 2 bases, leaving 6 bases between them. Germline CDR1 is SGDLS and CDR2 is YYNGEE. This CDR3 is 13 amino acids long. CDR3 region: CASSVAPTYEQYF. In nucleotides, the CDR3 is TGTGCCAGCAGCGTAGCTCCTACCTACGAGCAGTACTTC.

The chain is built from TRBV5-1 and TRBJ2-1; maybe TRBD2 (5 bases). The CDR3 has 14 residues. With 2 bases removed from V and 3 bases from J, the gap between germline ends came to 9 bases. The germline CDR1 and CDR2 sequences are SGHRS and YFSETQ. CDR3 bases: TGCGCCAGCAGCTTCAGCGGATACTACAATGAGCAGTTCTTC. Translation: CASSFSGYYNEQFF.

This chain joins TRBV6-5 and TRBJ1-2; 7 positions agree with TRBD1. CDR3 size: 12 residues. Trimming removed 8 bases from V and 3 bases from J; junction bases left unmatched: 3. CDR1 is MNHEY, CDR2 SVGAGI, per germline. In DNA form, the CDR3 reads TGTGCCAGCGGCCAGGGGGACTATGGCTACACCTTC. Translating gives CASGQGDYGYTF.

The gene calls are TRBV5-1 and TRBJ2-3; D remains ambiguous. In germline, CDR1 is SGHRS, CDR2 YFSETQ. The CDR3 sequence is 13 residues long. Trimming stripped 2 bases from V and 1 base from J, with 5 bases between. The CDR3 nucleotides read TGCGCCAGCAGCTTACCAGGCACAGATACGCAGTATTTT. It yields the protein CASSLPGTDTQYF.

This rearrangement joins TRBV6-6 to TRBJ1-2; D perhaps matches TRBD1 (5 bases). From germline, CDR1 is MNHNY and CDR2 SVGAGI (reference sequence). The CDR3 has 13 residues. V gave up 6 bases and J gave up 4 bases, with 12 bases separating them. In DNA form, the CDR3 reads TGTGCCAGCAGCCCCGCGGGGGGCTATGGCTACACCTTC. It is translated as CASSPAGGYGYTF.

This clone has more than one count but fewer than ten. The chain joins TRBV11-2 to TRBJ1-1, with D possibly being TRBD1 (6 bases). The CDR3 length is 17 residues. The germline V and J ends were trimmed by 1 base and 3 bases, with 18 bases remaining between them. The germline V gene has CDR1 SGHAT and CDR2 FQNNGV. The CDR3 sequence: CASSLGVTGLGYTEAFF. CDR3 coding DNA: TGTGCCAGCAGCTTAGGGGTAACAGGGTTAGGGTACACTGAAGCTTTCTTT.

CDR3 sequence reads: CASSPSESGEQYF. CDR3 nucleotides: TGTGCCAGCAGCCCTAGTGAATCGGGCGAGCAGTACTTC. V and J are TRBV7-6 and TRBJ2-7; D gene ambiguous. The length of the CDR3 is 13 residues. V was trimmed by 5 bases and J by 6 bases, leaving 14 bases between them. Germline CDR1 and CDR2: SGHVS and FNYEAQ.

V and J are TRBV19 and TRBJ1-2, with 7 bases matching TRBD1. The CDR3 spans 14 residues. CDR1 LNHDA and CDR2 SQIVND come from the germline V gene (reference sequence). The ends lost 5 bases at V and 1 base at J; junction bases unmatched: 4. The CDR3 bases are TGTGCCAGTAGTCGGACAGGCCTTAACTATGGCTACACCTTC. This codes for CASSRTGLNYGYTF.

The CDR3 spells CASSLGGQGNEEQYF. The CDR3 bases are TGTGCCAGCAGCTTAGGGGGACAGGGGAATGAGGAGCAGTACTTC. The chain employs TRBV7-6 and TRBJ2-5, with 10 bases lining up with TRBD1. After removal of 1 base from V and 11 bases from J, the junction contained 10 bases not matched to a gene. Germline CDR1 and CDR2: SGHVS and FNYEAQ. The CDR3 spans 15 residues.

The chain joins TRBV6-5 to TRBJ2-4; 10 nucleotides align to TRBD1. The V gene end was trimmed by 7 bases and the J gene end by 8 bases; junction bases not matched to a gene: 8. This CDR3 spans 14 amino acids. Germline CDR1 MNHEY, CDR2 SVGAGI. The CDR3 DNA follows: TGTGCCAGCACTACGGCCGGGACAGGGGACATTCAGTACTTC. Protein sequence: CASTTAGTGDIQYF.